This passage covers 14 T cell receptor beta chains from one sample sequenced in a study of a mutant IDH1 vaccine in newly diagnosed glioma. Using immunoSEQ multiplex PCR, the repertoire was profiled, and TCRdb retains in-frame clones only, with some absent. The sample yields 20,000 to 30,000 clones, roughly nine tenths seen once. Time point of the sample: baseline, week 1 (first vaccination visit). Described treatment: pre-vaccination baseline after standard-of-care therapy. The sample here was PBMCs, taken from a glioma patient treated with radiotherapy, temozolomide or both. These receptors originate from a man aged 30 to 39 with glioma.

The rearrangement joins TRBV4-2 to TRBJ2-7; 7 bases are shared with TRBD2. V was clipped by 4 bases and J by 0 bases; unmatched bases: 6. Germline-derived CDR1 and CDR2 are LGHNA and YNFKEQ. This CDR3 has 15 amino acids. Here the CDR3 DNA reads TGTGCCAGCAGCCTATTTGGGACTAACTCCTACGAGCAGTACTTC. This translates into CASSLFGTNSYEQYF.

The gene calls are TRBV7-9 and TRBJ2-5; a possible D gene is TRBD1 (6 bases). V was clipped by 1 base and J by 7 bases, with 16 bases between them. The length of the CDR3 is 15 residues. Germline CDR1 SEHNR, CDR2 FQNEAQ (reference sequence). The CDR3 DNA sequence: TGTGCCAGCAGCTTAGGACAGGTAGCCGGCGGGACCCAGTACTTC. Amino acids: CASSLGQVAGGTQYF.

CDR3 DNA sequence: TGTGCCAGCGCCTCGAAGGGTTTGGGGGATCGGGCGACCCAGTACTTC. It encodes CASASKGLGDRATQYF. The chain combines TRBV27 with TRBJ2-5, with D possibly being TRBD1 or TRBD2 (5 bases each). Per the germline V gene, CDR1 is MNHEY and CDR2 is SMNVEV (reference sequence). With 8 bases removed from V and 7 bases from J, the gap between germline ends came to 26 bases. The CDR3 has 16 residues.

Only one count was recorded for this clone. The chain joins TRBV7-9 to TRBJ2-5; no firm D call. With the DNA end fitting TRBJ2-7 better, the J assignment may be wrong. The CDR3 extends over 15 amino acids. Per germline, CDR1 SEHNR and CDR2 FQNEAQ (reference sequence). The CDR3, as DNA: TGTGCCAGCAGCTTAGCGTCGAGTAATTTCTACGAGCAGTACTTC. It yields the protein CASSLASSNFYEQYF.

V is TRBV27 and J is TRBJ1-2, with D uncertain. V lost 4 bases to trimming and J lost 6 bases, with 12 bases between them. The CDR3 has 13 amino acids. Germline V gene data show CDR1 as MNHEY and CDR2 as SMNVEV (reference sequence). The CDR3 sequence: CASSSTAWDGYTF. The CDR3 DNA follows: TGTGCCAGCAGTTCCACAGCCTGGGATGGCTACACCTTC.

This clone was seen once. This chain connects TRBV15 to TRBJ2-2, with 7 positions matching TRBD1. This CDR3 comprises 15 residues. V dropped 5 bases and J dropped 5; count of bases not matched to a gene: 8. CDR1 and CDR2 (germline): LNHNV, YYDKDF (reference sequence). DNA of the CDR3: TGTGCCACCAGCGCCCGACAGGGTGAGACCGGGGAGCTGTTTTTT. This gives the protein CATSARQGETGELFF.

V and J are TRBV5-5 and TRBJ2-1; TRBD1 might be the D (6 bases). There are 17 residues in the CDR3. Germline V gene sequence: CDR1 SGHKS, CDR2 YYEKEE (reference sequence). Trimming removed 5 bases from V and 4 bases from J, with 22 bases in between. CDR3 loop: CASRFGGRTEIYNEQFF. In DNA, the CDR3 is TGTGCCAGCAGATTCGGAGGACGGACAGAGATTTACAATGAGCAGTTCTTC. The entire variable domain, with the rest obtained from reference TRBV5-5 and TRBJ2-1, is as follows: DAGVTQSPTHLIKTRGQQVTLRCSPISGHKSVSWYQQVLGQGPQFIFQYYEKEERGRGNFPDRFSARQFPNYSSELNVNALLLGDSALYLCASRFGGRTEIYNEQFFGPGTRLTVL.

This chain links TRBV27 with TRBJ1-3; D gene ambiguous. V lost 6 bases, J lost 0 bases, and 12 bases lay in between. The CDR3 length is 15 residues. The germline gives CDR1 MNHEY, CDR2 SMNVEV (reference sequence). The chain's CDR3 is CASSQTWSSGNTIYF. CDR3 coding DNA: TGTGCCAGCAGCCAGACATGGAGCTCTGGAAACACCATATATTTT.

The CDR3 DNA reads as TGTGCCAGCAGCTTCGAAGGGGAGCGCTATAATTCACCCCTCCACTTT. Protein: CASSFEGERYNSPLHF. The chain links TRBV11-2 to TRBJ1-6, with a possible D match to TRBD1 (5 bases). There are 16 residues in the CDR3. The V end was cut by 3 bases, the J end by 3 bases, with 12 bases between. Germline CDR1 SGHAT, CDR2 FQNNGV.

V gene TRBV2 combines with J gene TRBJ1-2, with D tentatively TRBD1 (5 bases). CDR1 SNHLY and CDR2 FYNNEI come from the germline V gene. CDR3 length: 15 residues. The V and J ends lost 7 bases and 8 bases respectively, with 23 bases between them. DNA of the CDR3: TGTGCCAGCACCCCTGAGGCCAAGGGGCGCCGAGGCTACACCTTC. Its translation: CASTPEAKGRRGYTF.

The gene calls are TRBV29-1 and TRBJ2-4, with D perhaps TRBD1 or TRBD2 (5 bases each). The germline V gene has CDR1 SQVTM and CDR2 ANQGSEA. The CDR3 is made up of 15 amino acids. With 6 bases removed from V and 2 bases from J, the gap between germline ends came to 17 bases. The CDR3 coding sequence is TGCAGCGTGACGGGACCGGATGGGTCCAAAAACATTCAGTACTTC. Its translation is CSVTGPDGSKNIQYF.

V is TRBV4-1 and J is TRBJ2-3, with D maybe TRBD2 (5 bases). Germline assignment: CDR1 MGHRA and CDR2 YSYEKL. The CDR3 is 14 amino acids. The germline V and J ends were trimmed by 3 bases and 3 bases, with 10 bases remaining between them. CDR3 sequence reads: CASSHGGRTDTQYF. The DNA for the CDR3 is TGCGCCAGCAGCCATGGCGGGCGGACAGATACGCAGTATTTT.

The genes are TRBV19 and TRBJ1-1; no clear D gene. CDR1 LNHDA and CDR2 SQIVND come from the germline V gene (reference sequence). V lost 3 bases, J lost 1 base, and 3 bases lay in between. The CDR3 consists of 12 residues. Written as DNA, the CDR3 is TGTGCCAGTAGTATGGGGAACACTGAAGCTTTCTTT. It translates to CASSMGNTEAFF.

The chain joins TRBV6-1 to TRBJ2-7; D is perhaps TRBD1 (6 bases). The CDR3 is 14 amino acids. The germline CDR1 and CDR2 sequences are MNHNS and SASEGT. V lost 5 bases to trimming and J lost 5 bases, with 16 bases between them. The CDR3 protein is CASSSGQPPHEQYF. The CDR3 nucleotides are TGTGCCAGCAGTTCTGGACAGCCTCCGCACGAGCAGTACTTC.